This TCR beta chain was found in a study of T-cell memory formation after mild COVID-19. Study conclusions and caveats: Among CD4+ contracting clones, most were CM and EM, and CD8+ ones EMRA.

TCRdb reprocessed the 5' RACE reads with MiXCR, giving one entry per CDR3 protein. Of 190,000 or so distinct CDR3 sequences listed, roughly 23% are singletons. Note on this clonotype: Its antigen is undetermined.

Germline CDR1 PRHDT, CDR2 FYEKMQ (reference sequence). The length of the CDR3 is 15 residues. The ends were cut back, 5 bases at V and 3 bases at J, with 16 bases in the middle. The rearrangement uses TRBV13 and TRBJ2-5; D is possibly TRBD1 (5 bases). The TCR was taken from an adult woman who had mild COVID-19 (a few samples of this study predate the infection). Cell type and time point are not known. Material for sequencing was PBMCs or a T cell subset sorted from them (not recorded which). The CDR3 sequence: CASSPPQGREETQYF. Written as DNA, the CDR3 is TGTGCCAGCAGCCCGCCGCAGGGCAGGGAAGAGACCCAGTACTTC.